The subject of this entry is one TCR beta chain. Antigen specificity is unknown. This sample is drawn from a study of cytomegalovirus exposure and HLA in healthy donors. Regarding the study as a whole: As was reported, the classifier diagnosed cytomegalovirus status with high specificity and sensitivity. Solely CMV serostatus was available to characterize immune exposure. For most TCR sequences rarity was the rule, although some public TCRs occurred in many donors. A likely sequencing artifact accounted for one observed cluster of highly shared sequence variants.

Amplification used 60 Vbeta primers and 13 Jbeta primers. Clones were read by immunoSEQ multiplex PCR, and TCRdb kept only the in-frame ones, dropping some. The sample records approximately 260,000 clones, around 90% being singletons. V was pared by 1 base and J by 11 bases, with 18 bases between. From germline, CDR1 is MDHEN and CDR2 SYDVKM. The CDR3 has 15 residues. This chain links TRBV28 with TRBJ2-1, with unresolved D. The sequencing input was PBMCs. The sequence derives from a girl aged 2 to 10 in good health and CMV-seronegative. CDR3 loop: CASSLSGPSVRQQFF. CDR3 nucleotides: TGTGCCAGCAGTTTATCGGGTCCCAGCGTGCGCCAGCAGTTCTTC.